This T cell receptor beta chain was recorded in a study of T-cell memory formation after mild COVID-19. Points from the study as a whole: Mostly located in CM and EM were contracting CD4+ clones, with contracting CD8+ clones located in EMRA.

About this clonotype itself: As yet, its antigen is unknown.

TCRdb re-called the 5' RACE reads through MiXCR, storing one row per CDR3 protein. The sample shows fewer than 150,000 distinct CDR3 sequences, 22% of them seen only once. Sequenced input: PBMCs or a T cell subset sorted from them (not recorded which). The sequence came from a man between 18 and 29 years old who had mild COVID-19 (a few samples of this study predate the infection). Cell type and time point are not known.

CDR3 residues: CASSSTSNYGYTF. DNA for the CDR3: TGCGCCAGCAGCTCAACGTCTAACTATGGCTACACCTTC. The V gene is TRBV5-1, the J gene TRBJ1-2, with D unresolved. This CDR3 region has 13 residues. CDR1 and CDR2 (germline): SGHRS, YFSETQ. V was cut by 3 bases and J by 0 bases, with 6 bases left in between.